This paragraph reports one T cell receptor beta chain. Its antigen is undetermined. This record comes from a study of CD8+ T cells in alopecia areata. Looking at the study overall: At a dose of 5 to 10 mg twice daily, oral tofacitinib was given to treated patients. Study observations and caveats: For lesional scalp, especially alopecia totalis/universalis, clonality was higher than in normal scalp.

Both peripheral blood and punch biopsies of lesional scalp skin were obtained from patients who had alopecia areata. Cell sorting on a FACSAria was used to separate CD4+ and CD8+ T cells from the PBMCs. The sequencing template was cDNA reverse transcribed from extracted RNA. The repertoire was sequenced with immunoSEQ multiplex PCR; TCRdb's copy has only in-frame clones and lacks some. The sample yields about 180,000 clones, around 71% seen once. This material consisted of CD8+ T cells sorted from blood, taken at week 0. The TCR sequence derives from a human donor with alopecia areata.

The CDR3 spells CASSLVGPNEKLFF. The CDR3 DNA reads TGTGCCAGCAGCTTAGTAGGACCTAATGAAAAACTGTTTTTT. The chain employs TRBV7-9 and TRBJ1-4, with D hard to call. The V end lost 1 base, the J end lost 3 bases, and 6 bases lay between the germline ends. CDR1 and CDR2 (germline): SEHNR, FQNEAQ (reference sequence). The CDR3 consists of 14 residues. The full variable domain, with the rest looked up from reference TRBV7-9 and TRBJ1-4, is DTGVSQNPRHKITKRGQNVTFRCDPISEHNRLYWYRQTLGQGPEFLTYFQNEAQLEKSRLLSDRFSAERPKGSFSTLEIQRTEQGDSAMYLCASSLVGPNEKLFFGSGTQLSVL.